This TCR beta chain came from a study of shared clonotypes between healthy human individuals. Libraries were prepared by immunoSEQ multiplex PCR; TCRdb keeps only in-frame clonotypes and omits some of them. The sample records approximately 2,000,000 clones, just under 95% being singletons. Trimming took off 6 bases at V and 7 bases at J, with 12 bases between the two ends. CDR3 length equals 11 residues. Germline V lookup: CDR1 DFQATT, CDR2 SNEGSKA (reference sequence). The sequenced sample was naive CD4+ T cells from PBMCs. Subset reported: CD45RA+ positively selected. This clonotype was sampled from a man between 18 and 35 years old in good health. Some clones in this sample may be carry-over from other donors' samples. The chain carries TRBV20-1 and TRBJ1-2; D is uncertain. CDR3 region: CSAIETPGYTF. The CDR3 DNA reads as TGCAGTGCCATAGAGACCCCTGGCTACACCTTC.